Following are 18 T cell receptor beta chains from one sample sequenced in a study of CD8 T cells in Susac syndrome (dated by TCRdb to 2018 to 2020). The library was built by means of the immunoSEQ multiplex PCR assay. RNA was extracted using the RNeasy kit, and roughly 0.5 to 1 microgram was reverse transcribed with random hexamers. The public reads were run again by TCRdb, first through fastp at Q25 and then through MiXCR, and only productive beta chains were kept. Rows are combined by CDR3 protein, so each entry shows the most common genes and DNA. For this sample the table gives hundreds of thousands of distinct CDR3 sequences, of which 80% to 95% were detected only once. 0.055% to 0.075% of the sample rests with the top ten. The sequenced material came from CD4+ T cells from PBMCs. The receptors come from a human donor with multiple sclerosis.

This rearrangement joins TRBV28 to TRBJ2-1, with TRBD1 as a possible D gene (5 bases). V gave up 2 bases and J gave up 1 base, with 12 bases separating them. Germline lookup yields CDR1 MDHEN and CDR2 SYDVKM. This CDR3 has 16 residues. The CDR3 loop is CASSLENRPSYNEQFF. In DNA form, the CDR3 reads TGTGCCAGCAGTTTAGAAAACAGGCCTTCCTACAATGAGCAGTTCTTC.

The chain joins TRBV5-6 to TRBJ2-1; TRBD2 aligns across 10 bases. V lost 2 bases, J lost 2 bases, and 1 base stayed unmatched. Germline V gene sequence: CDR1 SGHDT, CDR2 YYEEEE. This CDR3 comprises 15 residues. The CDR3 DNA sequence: TGTGCCAGCAGCTTAGGGACTAGCGCCTACAATGAGCAGTTCTTC. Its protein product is CASSLGTSAYNEQFF.

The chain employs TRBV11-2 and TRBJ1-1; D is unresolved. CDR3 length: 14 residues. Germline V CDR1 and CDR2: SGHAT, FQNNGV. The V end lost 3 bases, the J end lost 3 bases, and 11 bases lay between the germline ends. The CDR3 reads CASSFLGSDTEAFF. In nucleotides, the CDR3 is TGTGCCAGCAGCTTTTTGGGTTCGGACACTGAAGCTTTCTTT.

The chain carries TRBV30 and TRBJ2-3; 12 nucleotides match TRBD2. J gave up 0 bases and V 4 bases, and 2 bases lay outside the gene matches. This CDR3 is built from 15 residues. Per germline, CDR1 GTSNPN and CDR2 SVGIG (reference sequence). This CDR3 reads CAWTGTSGSTDTQYF. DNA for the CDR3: TGTGCCTGGACAGGGACTAGCGGGAGCACAGATACGCAGTATTTT.

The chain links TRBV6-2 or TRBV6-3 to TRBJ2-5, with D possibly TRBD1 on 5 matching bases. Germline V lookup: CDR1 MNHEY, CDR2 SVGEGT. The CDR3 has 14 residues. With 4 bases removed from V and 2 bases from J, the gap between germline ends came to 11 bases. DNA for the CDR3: TGTGCCAGCAGTTCCCCTCAGGGACAAGAGACCCAGTACTTC. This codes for CASSSPQGQETQYF.

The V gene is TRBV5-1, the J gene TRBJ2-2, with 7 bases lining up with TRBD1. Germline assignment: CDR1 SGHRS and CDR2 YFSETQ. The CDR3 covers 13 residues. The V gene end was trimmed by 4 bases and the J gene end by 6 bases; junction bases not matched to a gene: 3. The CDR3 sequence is CASSAQGAGELFF. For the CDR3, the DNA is TGCGCCAGCAGCGCCCAGGGGGCCGGGGAGCTGTTTTTT.

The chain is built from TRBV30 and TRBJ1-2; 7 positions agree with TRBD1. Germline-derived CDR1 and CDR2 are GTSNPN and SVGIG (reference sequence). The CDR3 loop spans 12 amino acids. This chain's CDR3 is CASTGTDYGYTF. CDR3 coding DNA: TGTGCTTCGACAGGGACCGACTATGGCTACACCTTC.

The CDR3 sequence is CASSLGPGPQTGELFF. Written as DNA, the CDR3 is TGTGCCAGCAGCTTAGGGCCGGGACCCCAGACCGGGGAGCTGTTTTTT. The V and J genes are TRBV11-2 and TRBJ2-2; perhaps D is TRBD1 or TRBD2 (5 bases each). From germline, CDR1 is SGHAT and CDR2 FQNNGV. Trimming stripped 1 base from V and 5 bases from J, with 14 bases between. The CDR3 length is 16 residues.

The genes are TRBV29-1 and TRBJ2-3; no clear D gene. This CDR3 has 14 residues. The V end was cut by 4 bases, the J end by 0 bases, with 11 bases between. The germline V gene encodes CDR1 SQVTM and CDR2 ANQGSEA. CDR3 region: CSVGGGASTDTQYF. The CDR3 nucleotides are TGCAGCGTTGGAGGCGGTGCTAGCACAGATACGCAGTATTTT.

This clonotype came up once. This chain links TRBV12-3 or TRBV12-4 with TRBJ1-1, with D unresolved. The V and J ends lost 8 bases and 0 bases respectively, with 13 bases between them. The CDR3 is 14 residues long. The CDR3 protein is CASPLRGVNTEAFF. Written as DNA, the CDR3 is TGTGCCAGCCCTCTCCGCGGGGTGAACACTGAAGCTTTCTTT.

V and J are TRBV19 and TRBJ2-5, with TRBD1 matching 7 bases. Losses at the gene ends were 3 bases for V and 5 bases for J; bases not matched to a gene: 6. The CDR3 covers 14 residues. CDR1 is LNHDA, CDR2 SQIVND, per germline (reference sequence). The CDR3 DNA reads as TGTGCCAGTAGTATTCAACAGGGGAAGGAGACCCAGTACTTC. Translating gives CASSIQQGKETQYF.

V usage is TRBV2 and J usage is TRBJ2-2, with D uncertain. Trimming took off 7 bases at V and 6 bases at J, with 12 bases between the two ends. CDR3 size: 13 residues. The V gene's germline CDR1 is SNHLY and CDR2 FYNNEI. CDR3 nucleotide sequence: TGTGCCAGCACGGAAGAGGAGTCCGGGGAGCTGTTTTTT. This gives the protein CASTEEESGELFF.

The CDR3 DNA sequence: TGCGCCAGCAGCTTGGAGCGGACGGTCTACGAGCAGTACTTC. Amino acid sequence: CASSLERTVYEQYF. The chain joins TRBV5-1 to TRBJ2-7, with a weak D call TRBD2 (5 bases). Germline CDR1 is SGHRS and CDR2 is YFSETQ. The CDR3 totals 14 residues. V dropped 0 bases and J dropped 3 bases, with 10 bases sitting between them.

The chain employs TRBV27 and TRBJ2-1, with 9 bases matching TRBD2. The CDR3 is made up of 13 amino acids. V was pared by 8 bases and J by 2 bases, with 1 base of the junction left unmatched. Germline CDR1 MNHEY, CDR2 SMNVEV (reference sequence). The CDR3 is CASRTSAYNEQFF. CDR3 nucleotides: TGTGCCAGCCGGACTAGCGCCTACAATGAGCAGTTCTTC.

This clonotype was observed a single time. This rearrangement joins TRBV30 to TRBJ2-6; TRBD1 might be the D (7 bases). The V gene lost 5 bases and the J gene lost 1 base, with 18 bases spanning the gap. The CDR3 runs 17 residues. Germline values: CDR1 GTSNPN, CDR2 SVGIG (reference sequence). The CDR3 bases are TGTGCCTGGGGAGGGGGCATCGGGCTATCTGGGGCCAACGTCCTGACTTTC. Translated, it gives CAWGGGIGLSGANVLTF. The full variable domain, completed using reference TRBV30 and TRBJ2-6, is SQTIHQWPATLVQPVGSPLSLECTVEGTSNPNLYWYRQAAGRGLQLLFYSVGIGQISSEVPQNLSASRPQDRQFILSSKKLLLSDSGFYLCAWGGGIGLSGANVLTFGAGSRLTVL.

The CDR3 protein is CSLGSSYNSPLHF. DNA of the CDR3: TGCAGTTTAGGGAGCTCCTATAATTCACCCCTCCACTTT. V usage is TRBV20-1 and J usage is TRBJ1-6, with unresolved D. Germline V lookup: CDR1 DFQATT, CDR2 SNEGSKA (reference sequence). The V end lost 8 bases, the J end lost 0 bases, and 8 bases lay between the germline ends. The CDR3 runs 13 residues.

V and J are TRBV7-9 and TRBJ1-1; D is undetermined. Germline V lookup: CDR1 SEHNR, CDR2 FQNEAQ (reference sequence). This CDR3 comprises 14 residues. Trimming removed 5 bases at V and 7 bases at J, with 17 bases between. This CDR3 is CASSRIPLIDEAFF. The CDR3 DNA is TGTGCCAGCAGCCGCATTCCCCTAATAGATGAAGCTTTCTTT.

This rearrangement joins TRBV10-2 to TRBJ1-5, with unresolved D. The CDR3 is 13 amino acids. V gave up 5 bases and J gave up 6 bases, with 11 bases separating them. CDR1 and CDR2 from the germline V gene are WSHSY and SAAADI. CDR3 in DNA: TGCGCCAGCAGTATTGGGGAGATTCAGCCCCAGCATTTT. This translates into CASSIGEIQPQHF.